A selection of T cell receptor beta chains follows, all from one sample in a study of cytotoxic CD8 clonotypes in ibrutinib-treated CLL. Profiled with immunoSEQ multiplex PCR; TCRdb holds only in-frame clones, not every one. Of about 300,000 clones listed, approximately 76% were seen once; the top ten hold around 6%. Material: PBMCs, obtained at disease progression, from a patient treated with ibrutinib. The receptors come from a human donor with chronic lymphocytic leukemia. Each CDR3 is given without its conserved first and last residue.

TRBV27	TRBJ2-1	ASSHSGSPYNEQF
TRBV12-5	TRBJ2-5	ASGLGLAQQETQY
TRBV5-6	TRBJ2-6	ASSLPGLPFFTGANVLT
TRBV19	TRBJ1-5	ASRDDGQGDNQPQH
TRBV19	TRBJ1-4	ASLGAEKLF
TRBV29-1	TRBJ2-5	SVIAGPETQY
TRBV7-9	TRBJ1-2	ASSTIGALYGYT
TRBV5-1	TRBJ1-1	ASRNRGPVNTEAF
TRBV5-1	TRBJ2-1	ASSLVAPGLAGLNEQF
TRBV6-5	TRBJ2-7	ASSPGQGAIYEQY
TRBV6-6	TRBJ2-1	ASSPAGGGYNEQF
TRBV7-9	TRBJ2-5	ASSLPAWAETQY
TRBV4-3	TRBJ2-1	ASSKSGIVRNEQF
TRBV6-5	TRBJ1-2	ASSYLGLANYGYT
TRBV5-4	TRBJ2-4	ASSLTSGGLLAKNIQY
TRBV18	TRBJ2-1	ASSQGDTEQF
TRBV13	TRBJ2-7	ASSAPGQIYEQY
TRBV7-3	TRBJ2-1	ASSAGRSSYNEQF
TRBV4-3	TRBJ2-2	ASSQEPGLAGVGELF
TRBV28	TRBJ2-1	ASSSSSGRGLEQF
TRBV7-2	TRBJ2-7	ASSGGQGIYEQY
TRBV4-1	TRBJ1-1	ASSHGTSMNTEAF
TRBV18	TRBJ2-5	ASSPSDRGVETQY
TRBV4-1	TRBJ1-2	ASSQEGRGIGGYT
TRBV18	TRBJ1-1	ASSPTDKLEAF